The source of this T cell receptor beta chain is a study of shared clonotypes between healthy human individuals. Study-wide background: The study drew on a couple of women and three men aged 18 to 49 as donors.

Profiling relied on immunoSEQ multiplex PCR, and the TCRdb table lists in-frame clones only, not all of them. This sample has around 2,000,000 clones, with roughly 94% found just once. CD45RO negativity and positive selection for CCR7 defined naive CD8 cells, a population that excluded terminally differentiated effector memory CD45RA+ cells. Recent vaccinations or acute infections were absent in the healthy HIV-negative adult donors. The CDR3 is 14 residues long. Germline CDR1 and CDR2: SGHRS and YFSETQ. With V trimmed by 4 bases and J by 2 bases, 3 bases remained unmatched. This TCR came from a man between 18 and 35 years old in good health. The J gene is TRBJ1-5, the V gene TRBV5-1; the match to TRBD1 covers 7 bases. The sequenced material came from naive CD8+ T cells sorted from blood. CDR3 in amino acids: CASSPGQGNQPQHF. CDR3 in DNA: TGCGCCAGCAGCCCCGGACAGGGCAATCAGCCCCAGCATTTT.